Following are 25 T cell receptor beta chains from one sample sequenced in a study of cytomegalovirus exposure and HLA in healthy donors. Both 60 Vbeta primers and 13 Jbeta primers went into the PCR. This table comes from immunoSEQ multiplex PCR, and its TCRdb copy is limited to in-frame clones, with some not included. The sample consists of more than 140,000 clones, roughly 87% of them appearing once. What was sequenced was PBMCs. The receptors derive from a man in his thirties or forties in good health and CMV-seropositive.

V and J are TRBV7-7 and TRBJ2-3; a weak D match, TRBD2 (5 bases). This CDR3 region has 14 residues. Trimming cost V 5 bases and J 0 bases, with 9 bases left between them. Germline V gene lookup returns CDR1 SSHAT and CDR2 FNYEAQ (reference sequence). The CDR3 is CASSATGSTDTQYF. DNA of the CDR3: TGTGCCAGCAGCGCTACGGGGAGCACAGATACGCAGTATTTT.

The rearrangement joins TRBV6-6 to TRBJ1-5; no reliable D call. CDR3 length equals 14 residues. In germline, CDR1 is MNHNY, CDR2 SVGAGI (reference sequence). Trimming cost V 5 bases and J 6 bases, with 14 bases left between them. CDR3 nucleotides: TGTGCCAGCAGTCCCGGAACTATAAGTCAGCCCCAGCATTTT. Translating it yields CASSPGTISQPQHF.

The CDR3 region has the DNA TGTGCCAGCAGCGTAGACGGAGCGGGGGAGCAGTACTTC. Translated, it gives CASSVDGAGEQYF. The rearrangement links TRBV9 to TRBJ2-7; 7 bases line up with TRBD2. J lost 7 bases, V lost 0 bases, and 4 bases had no gene match. There are 13 residues in the CDR3. Germline V gives CDR1 SGDLS, CDR2 YYNGEE.

The gene calls are TRBV29-1 and TRBJ2-1; D is possibly TRBD1 (5 bases). V was trimmed by 4 bases and J by 6 bases, leaving 16 bases between them. This CDR3 comprises 14 residues. Germline V gives CDR1 SQVTM, CDR2 ANQGSEA. The DNA of the CDR3 is TGCAGCGTTGTGGGGCGGCATGACGTCAATGAGCAGTTCTTC. Encoded protein: CSVVGRHDVNEQFF.

V is TRBV29-1 and J is TRBJ2-1; 8 nucleotides align to TRBD1. V trimming: 7 bases; J trimming: 1 base; junction bases outside the gene matches: 6. CDR3 length: 14 residues. CDR1 and CDR2 from the germline V gene are SQVTM and ANQGSEA. CDR3 residues: CSARTGSSYNEQFF. Here the CDR3 DNA reads TGCAGCGCCCGGACAGGGAGTTCCTACAATGAGCAGTTCTTC.

This clone was seen just once. The rearrangement links TRBV11-2 to TRBJ1-5; 10 positions match TRBD1. Trimming removed 5 bases from V and 6 bases from J; junction bases left unmatched: 4. CDR1 is SGHAT, CDR2 FQNNGV, per germline. The CDR3 totals 14 residues. CDR3 coding DNA: TGTGCCAGCAGCAAGACAGGGGGCATTCAGCCCCAGCATTTT. Protein: CASSKTGGIQPQHF.

The chain is built from TRBV6-6 and TRBJ2-5; 10 nucleotides line up with TRBD1. The J call is in doubt because the DNA end fits TRBJ2-7 better. CDR1 is MNHNY, CDR2 SVGAGI, per germline (reference sequence). The CDR3 totals 13 residues. The chain's CDR3 is CASSPRTGGEQYF. Here the CDR3 DNA reads TGTGCCAGCAGTCCCCGGACAGGGGGCGAGCAGTACTTC.

This chain joins TRBV5-5 and TRBJ2-7; D remains ambiguous. With 1 base removed from V and 6 bases from J, the gap between germline ends came to 8 bases. Germline CDR1 is SGHKS and CDR2 is YYEKEE (reference sequence). This CDR3 region has 12 residues. The CDR3 coding sequence is TGTGCCAGCAGCTTGTGGAGTACCGAGCAGTACTTC. This sequence encodes CASSLWSTEQYF.

The chain carries TRBV28 and TRBJ1-1; weak D call: TRBD1 (6 bases). Between the trimmed V and J ends, which lost 3 bases and 5 bases, there was a span of 13 bases. This CDR3 has 14 residues. The germline V gene has CDR1 MDHEN and CDR2 SYDVKM. This chain's CDR3 is CASSFSGGWTEAFF. For the CDR3, the DNA is TGTGCCAGCAGTTTTTCGGGGGGCTGGACTGAAGCTTTCTTT.

This clone was seen a few times. The chain links TRBV4-1 to TRBJ1-4; D ambiguous. Germline loops: CDR1 MGHRA, CDR2 YSYEKL. CDR3 length equals 17 residues. Trimming took off 4 bases at V and 5 bases at J, with 20 bases between the two ends. The chain's CDR3 is CASSLWFSGSFNEKLFF. The CDR3 nucleotides read TGCGCCAGCAGCCTCTGGTTTTCAGGCTCCTTCAATGAAAAACTGTTTTTT.

V gene TRBV4-1 combines with J gene TRBJ1-4; unclear D gene. In germline, CDR1 is MGHRA, CDR2 YSYEKL. V lost 4 bases and J 4 bases, leaving 10 bases between the germline ends. The CDR3 is made up of 14 amino acids. Written as DNA, the CDR3 is TGCGCCAGCAGCCCCGGGATGGGTAATGAAAAACTGTTTTTT. This encodes CASSPGMGNEKLFF.

The V gene is TRBV7-9, the J gene TRBJ2-3; possibly TRBD2 for D (7 bases). Germline V lookup: CDR1 SEHNR, CDR2 FQNEAQ (reference sequence). The V end was cut by 1 base, the J end by 5 bases, with 16 bases between. The CDR3 is 16 residues long. The CDR3 DNA reads TGTGCCAGCAGCTTAGTCGGCCGGGGGGCAAGAGATACGCAGTATTTT. Protein: CASSLVGRGARDTQYF.

For this clone: An end of the junction differs from the germline gene, which may be a read error. The chain links TRBV7-9 to TRBJ2-7; 10 bases align to TRBD2. The germline V gene has CDR1 SEHNR and CDR2 FQNEAQ (reference sequence). The CDR3 runs 15 residues. CDR3 sequence (DNA): TGTTCCAGCGCCGATTCTGGGACTAGCGACTACGAGCAGTACTTC. Its translation is CSSADSGTSDYEQYF.

This clone was counted only a few times. The chain links TRBV7-2 to TRBJ2-1; 10 nucleotides agree with TRBD2. Germline CDR1 SGHTA, CDR2 FQGNSA. V trimming: 5 bases; J trimming: 4 bases; junction bases outside the gene matches: 8. CDR3 size: 16 residues. CDR3 loop: CASSLKREGPYNEQFF. CDR3 sequence (DNA): TGTGCCAGCAGCCTCAAGCGGGAGGGCCCTTACAATGAGCAGTTCTTC.

This clone was picked up a small number of times. The genes are TRBV18 and TRBJ2-3; TRBD2 might be the D (6 bases). Germline lookup yields CDR1 KGHSH and CDR2 LQKENI. The CDR3 spans 15 residues. Trimming removed 6 bases from V and 5 bases from J, with 18 bases in between. Here the CDR3 DNA reads TGTGCCAGCTCTGAGAATACGGGAGCAGAAGATACGCAGTATTTT. Translating gives CASSENTGAEDTQYF.

Worth noting for this clone: One end of the junction is discordant with germline, which a read error may explain. V and J are TRBV19 and TRBJ2-7; the D call may be TRBD1 or TRBD2 (5 bases each). Germline lookup yields CDR1 LNHDA and CDR2 SQIVND (reference sequence). The CDR3 runs to 14 residues. CDR3 DNA sequence: TGTGCCGGTAGCGCTGGTCAGGGAAGTAACGAGCAGTACTTC. Its protein is CAGSAGQGSNEQYF.

This chain links TRBV27 with TRBJ2-7, with 12 bases that match TRBD1. From germline, CDR1 is MNHEY and CDR2 SMNVEV (reference sequence). The CDR3 is 14 amino acids. Germline trimming cut 7 bases from V and 2 bases from J; bases unmatched to any gene: 3. The CDR3 region is CASKGQGAPYEQYF. The CDR3 coding sequence is TGTGCCAGCAAGGGACAGGGGGCCCCCTACGAGCAGTACTTC.

The chain links TRBV11-2 to TRBJ2-2; possible D gene TRBD2, 6 bases. The V gene lost 3 bases and the J gene lost 4 bases, with 12 bases spanning the gap. Germline CDR1 and CDR2: SGHAT and FQNNGV. The CDR3 sequence is 15 residues long. DNA of the CDR3: TGTGCCAGCAGCTTCGGGGGTTCGGGCACCGGGGAGCTGTTTTTT. This codes for CASSFGGSGTGELFF.

This chain links TRBV9 with TRBJ2-7; 9 bases agree with TRBD2. Germline CDR1 and CDR2: SGDLS and YYNGEE. V dropped 4 bases and J dropped 2; count of bases not matched to a gene: 4. The length of the CDR3 is 14 residues. CDR3 protein: CASSPRTSAYEQYF. CDR3 sequence (DNA): TGTGCCAGCAGCCCGAGGACTAGCGCCTACGAGCAGTACTTC.

The chain recombines TRBV5-6 with TRBJ2-2; D unresolved. The germline V gene has CDR1 SGHDT and CDR2 YYEEEE. Trimming took off 1 base at V and 3 bases at J, with 10 bases between the two ends. The CDR3 consists of 15 residues. As DNA, the CDR3 is TGTGCCAGCAGCTTGCCTAGTCGTTACACCGGGGAGCTGTTTTTT. This gives the protein CASSLPSRYTGELFF.

The J gene is TRBJ1-1, the V gene TRBV5-1; 9 bases are shared with TRBD1. Germline assignment: CDR1 SGHRS and CDR2 YFSETQ. J lost 0 bases, V lost 2 bases, and 2 bases had no gene match. CDR3 size: 15 residues. For the CDR3, the DNA is TGCGCCAGCAGCTTCGGGACAGGGATGAACACTGAAGCTTTCTTT. Protein product: CASSFGTGMNTEAFF.

This clone came up once. This chain links TRBV27 with TRBJ2-2; the match to TRBD2 covers 9 bases. The CDR3 spans 20 residues. V dropped 0 bases and J dropped 0; count of bases not matched to a gene: 11. Germline V gene lookup returns CDR1 MNHEY and CDR2 SMNVEV (reference sequence). The CDR3 here is CASSLSPPSGAFANTGELFF. CDR3 DNA sequence: TGTGCCAGCAGTTTATCCCCCCCTAGCGGGGCTTTCGCGAACACCGGGGAGCTGTTTTTT.

The chain couples TRBV9 to TRBJ1-3; D gene ambiguous. In germline, CDR1 is SGDLS, CDR2 YYNGEE. The CDR3 covers 14 residues. Trimming shortened V by 0 bases and J by 2 bases, and 6 bases separated the two germline ends. The CDR3: CASSVVPAGNTIYF. The CDR3 coding sequence is TGTGCCAGCAGCGTAGTTCCGGCTGGAAACACCATATATTTT.

The V and J genes are TRBV6-4 and TRBJ1-2; D remains unclear. Per germline, CDR1 MRHNA and CDR2 SNTAGT. This CDR3 comprises 14 residues. V shed 5 bases and J shed 4 bases, with 14 bases lying between them. The CDR3 bases are TGTGCCAGCAGTCCCGGGGTTATGGGCTATGGCTACACCTTC. Its translation: CASSPGVMGYGYTF.

The gene calls are TRBV11-2 and TRBJ1-1; TRBD1 matches 8 bases. The CDR3 extends over 13 amino acids. V shed 5 bases, J shed 4 bases, and the junction held 3 bases outside the gene matches. CDR1 and CDR2 from the germline V gene are SGHAT and FQNNGV. The CDR3 here is CASSVTGGTEAFF. Written as DNA, the CDR3 is TGTGCCAGCAGCGTAACAGGGGGCACTGAAGCTTTCTTT.